This T cell receptor beta chain was identified during a study of T cells after yellow fever vaccination. Study observations and caveats: Most primary-vaccination clones reappeared after the booster (about 95% CD4, 85% to 90% CD8).

Ten or more counts support this clonotype. Its matching antigen is unknown. The germline V gene has CDR1 MNHEY and CDR2 SMNVEV (reference sequence). Between the trimmed V and J ends, which lost 6 bases and 0 bases, there was a span of 9 bases. The CDR3 spans 15 residues. TCRdb reanalysed the 5' RACE reads using MiXCR and keeps one entry per CDR3 protein. This table has more than 300,000 distinct CDR3 sequences, about 10% appearing once. This receptor was obtained from a man between 18 and 35 years old who received the YFV17D yellow fever vaccine. The chain is built from TRBV27 and TRBJ2-6; D unclear. Specimen: CD4+ T cells sorted from PBMCs, collected 45 days after the yellow fever booster vaccination. The CDR3 region has the DNA TGTGCCAGCAGCTCTTGGAGCTCTGGGGCCAACGTCCTGACTTTC. Protein product: CASSSWSSGANVLTF.